Below are 7 T cell receptor beta chains sequenced from a single sample in a study of PD-L1 blockade in urothelial cancer. Clones were sequenced by immunoSEQ multiplex PCR, and TCRdb holds only the in-frame ones, with some missing. This sample has some 30,000 clones; more than 75% occur once, and the top ten carry about 2%. The source material was PBMCs, sampled around atezolizumab (anti-PD-L1) treatment. All receptors derive from a man between 50 and 59 years old with urothelial cancer.

The chain carries TRBV10-1 and TRBJ2-2, with 8 bases that match TRBD2. The CDR3 loop spans 14 amino acids. The junction had 9 bases not matched to a gene; V was cut back by 8 bases and J by 7 bases. The germline CDR1 and CDR2 sequences are WNHNN and SYGVQD (reference sequence). The CDR3 spells CASGEAGESGELFF. Written as DNA, the CDR3 is TGCGCCAGCGGGGAAGCGGGAGAAAGCGGGGAGCTGTTTTTT.

The chain combines TRBV27 with TRBJ2-7; 10 positions match TRBD2. Germline V gives CDR1 MNHEY, CDR2 SMNVEV (reference sequence). The CDR3 extends over 15 amino acids. V shed 4 bases and J 6 bases; nucleotides not matched to a gene: 9. The CDR3 DNA is TGTGCCAGCAGTTCTCCCGGGACTAGCGTCCCCGAGCAGTACTTC. Translated: CASSSPGTSVPEQYF.

This chain connects TRBV11-2 to TRBJ2-7, with D unresolved. The CDR3 runs 14 residues. Germline loops: CDR1 SGHAT, CDR2 FQNNGV. Between the trimmed V and J ends, which lost 1 base and 0 bases, there was a span of 7 bases. The CDR3 region has the DNA TGTGCCAGCAGCTTAGTTCCGAGCTCCTACGAGCAGTACTTC. Translating it yields CASSLVPSSYEQYF.

V usage is TRBV7-2 and J usage is TRBJ2-4; 9 positions match TRBD2. CDR1 and CDR2 (germline): SGHTA, FQGNSA. CDR3 length equals 16 residues. J gave up 8 bases and V 4 bases, and 12 bases lay outside the gene matches. The CDR3 bases are TGTGCCAGCAGCTCCCGGGTTAGCGGGGGCGATCACATTCAGTACTTC. It translates to CASSSRVSGGDHIQYF.

This chain uses TRBV7-6 with TRBJ2-2; tentative D call: TRBD1 (6 bases). Between the trimmed V and J ends, which lost 1 base and 7 bases, there was a span of 16 bases. Germline V gene lookup returns CDR1 SGHVS and CDR2 FNYEAQ. The CDR3 has 16 amino acids. For the CDR3, the DNA is TGTGCCAGCAGCTTAGATCCAGGGGCCATGGGCGGGGAGCTGTTTTTT. Translation gives CASSLDPGAMGGELFF.

This clone was detected only once. The chain joins TRBV30 to TRBJ2-4, with D possibly being TRBD2 (5 bases). Germline-derived CDR1 and CDR2 are GTSNPN and SVGIG (reference sequence). The CDR3 is 16 amino acids. Trimming removed 2 bases at V and 0 bases at J, with 14 bases between. The CDR3 DNA reads as TGTGCCTGGAGTCTACCTGGGAGATCAGCCAAAAACATTCAGTACTTC. Its protein is CAWSLPGRSAKNIQYF.

V and J are TRBV7-8 and TRBJ2-7, with 10 bases identical to TRBD1. Germline V gives CDR1 SGHVS, CDR2 FQNEAQ. The V segment lost 5 bases and the J segment 4 bases; nucleotides outside the gene matches: 5. This CDR3 region has 14 residues. The CDR3 here is CASSLGQGLYEQYF. For the CDR3, the DNA is TGTGCCAGCAGCCTGGGACAGGGGTTGTACGAGCAGTACTTC. The complete variable domain, with remaining parts taken from reference TRBV7-8 and TRBJ2-7, reads GAGVSQSPRYKVAKRGQDVALRCDPISGHVSLFWYQQALGQGPEFLTYFQNEAQLDKSGLPSDRFFAERPEGSVSTLKIQRTQQEDSAVYLCASSLGQGLYEQYFGPGTRLTVT.